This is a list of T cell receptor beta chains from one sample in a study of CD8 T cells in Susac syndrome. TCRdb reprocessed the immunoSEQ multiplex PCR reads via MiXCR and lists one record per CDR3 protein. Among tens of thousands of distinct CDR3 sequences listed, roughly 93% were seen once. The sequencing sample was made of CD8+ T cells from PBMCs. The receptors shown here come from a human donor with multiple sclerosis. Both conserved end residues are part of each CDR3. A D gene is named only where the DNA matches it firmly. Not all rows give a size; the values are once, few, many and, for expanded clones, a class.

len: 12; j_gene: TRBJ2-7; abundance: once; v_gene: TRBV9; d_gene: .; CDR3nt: TGTGCCAGCAGCGTAGGGGCGGGGGAGCAGTACTTC; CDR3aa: CASSVGAGEQYF
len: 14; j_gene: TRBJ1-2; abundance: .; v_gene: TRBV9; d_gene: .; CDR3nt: TGTGCCAGCAGCGTAGGACTGGGGGACTATGGCTACACCTTC; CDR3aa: CASSVGLGDYGYTF
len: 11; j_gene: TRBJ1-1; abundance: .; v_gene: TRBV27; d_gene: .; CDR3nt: TGTGCCAGCAGAAAGAACACTGAAGCTTTCTTT; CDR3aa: CASRKNTEAFF
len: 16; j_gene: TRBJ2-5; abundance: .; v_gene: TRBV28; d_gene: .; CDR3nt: TGTGCCAGCAGTTTAGGGGGACCCCTGTACCAAGAGACCCAGTACTTC; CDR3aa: CASSLGGPLYQETQYF
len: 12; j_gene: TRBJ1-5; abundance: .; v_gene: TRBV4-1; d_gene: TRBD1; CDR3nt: TGCGCCAGCAGCCCAGGGGGAAAGCCCCAGCATTTT; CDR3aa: CASSPGGKPQHF
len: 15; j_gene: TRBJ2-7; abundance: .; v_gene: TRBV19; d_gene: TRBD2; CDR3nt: TGTGCCAGTAGTGTCGCGGGAGGGGGCGGCTACGAGCAGTACTTC; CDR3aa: CASSVAGGGGYEQYF
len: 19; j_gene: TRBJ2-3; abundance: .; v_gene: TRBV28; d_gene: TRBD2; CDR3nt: TGTGCCAGCAGTCCTATGGGGCACGGCAGCGGGGGATTCACAGATACGCAGTATTTT; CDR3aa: CASSPMGHGSGGFTDTQYF
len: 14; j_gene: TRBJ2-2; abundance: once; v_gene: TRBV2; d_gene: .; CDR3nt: TGTGCCAGCAGTGGTAGACCGAACACCGGGGAGCTGTTTTTT; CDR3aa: CASSGRPNTGELFF
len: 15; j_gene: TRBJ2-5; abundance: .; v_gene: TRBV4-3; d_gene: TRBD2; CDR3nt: TGCGCCAGCAGCCAAGATGGCGGGGGAGGAGAGACCCAGTACTTC; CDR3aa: CASSQDGGGGETQYF
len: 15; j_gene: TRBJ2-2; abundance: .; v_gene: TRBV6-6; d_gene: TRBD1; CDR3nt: TGTGCCAGCAGTTTACCGCCCGACAGGGCCGGGGAGCTGTTTTTT; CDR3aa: CASSLPPDRAGELFF
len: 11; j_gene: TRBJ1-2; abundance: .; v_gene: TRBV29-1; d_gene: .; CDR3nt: TGCAGCGCCAACACTGTATATGGCTACACCTTC; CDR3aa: CSANTVYGYTF
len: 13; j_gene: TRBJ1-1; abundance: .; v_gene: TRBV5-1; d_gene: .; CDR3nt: TGCGCCAGCAGCTTGGATCCGGGAACTGAAGCTTTCTTT; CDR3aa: CASSLDPGTEAFF
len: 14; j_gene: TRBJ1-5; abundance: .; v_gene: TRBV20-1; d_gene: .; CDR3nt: TGCAGTGCTAGAGAAGGGCTTGGGAATCAGCCCCAGCATTTT; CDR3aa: CSAREGLGNQPQHF
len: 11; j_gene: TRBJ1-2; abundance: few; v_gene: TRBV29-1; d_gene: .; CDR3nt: TGCAGCGCTCCCCGCCGAGGGGGCTACACCTTC; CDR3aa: CSAPRRGGYTF
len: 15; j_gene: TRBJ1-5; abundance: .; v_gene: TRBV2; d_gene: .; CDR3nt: TGTGCCAGCAGGGGCGAAGGTCTAAGCAATCAGCCCCAGCATTTT; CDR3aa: CASRGEGLSNQPQHF
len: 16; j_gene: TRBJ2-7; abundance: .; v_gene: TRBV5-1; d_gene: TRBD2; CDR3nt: TGCGCCAGCAGCCAACCGACTAGCGGGGGCTCCTACGAGCAGTACTTC; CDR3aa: CASSQPTSGGSYEQYF
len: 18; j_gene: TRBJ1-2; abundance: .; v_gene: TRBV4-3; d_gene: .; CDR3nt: TGCGCCAGCAGCCAAGGGCGCGAGGTTCTGGGAGCTAACTATGGCTACACCTTC; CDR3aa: CASSQGREVLGANYGYTF
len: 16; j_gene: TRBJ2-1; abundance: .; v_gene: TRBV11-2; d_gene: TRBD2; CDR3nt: TGTGCCAGCAGCTTATGGGTAGCGGGGGGGTACAATGAGCAGTTCTTC; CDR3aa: CASSLWVAGGYNEQFF
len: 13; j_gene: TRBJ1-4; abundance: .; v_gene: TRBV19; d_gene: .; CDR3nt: TGTGCCAGTAGTATAGGGTACCGGATGGAGTTGTTTTTT; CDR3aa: CASSIGYRMELFF
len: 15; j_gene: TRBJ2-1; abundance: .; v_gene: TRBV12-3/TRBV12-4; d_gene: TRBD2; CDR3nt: TGTGCCAGCAGTTTACCCGGGGGGGGGTACAATGAGCAGTTCTTC; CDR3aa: CASSLPGGGYNEQFF
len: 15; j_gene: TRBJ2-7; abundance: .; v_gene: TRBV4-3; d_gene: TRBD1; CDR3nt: TGCGCCAGCAGCCAAGACGCACAGGGGCCCTACGAGCAGTACTTC; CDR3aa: CASSQDAQGPYEQYF
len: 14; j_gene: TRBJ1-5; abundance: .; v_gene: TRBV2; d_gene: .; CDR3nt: TGTGCCAGCAGTGAACTGGGGGGGAATCAGCCCCAGCATTTT; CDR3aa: CASSELGGNQPQHF
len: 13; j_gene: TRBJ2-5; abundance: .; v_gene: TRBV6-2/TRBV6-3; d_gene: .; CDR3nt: TGTGCCAGCAGCTACAGGGATCCAGAGACCCAGTACTTC; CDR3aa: CASSYRDPETQYF
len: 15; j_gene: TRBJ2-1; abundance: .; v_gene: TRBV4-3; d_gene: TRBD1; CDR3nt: TGCGCCAGCAGGATGGACAGGAGCTCCTACAATGAGCAGTTCTTC; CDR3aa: CASRMDRSSYNEQFF
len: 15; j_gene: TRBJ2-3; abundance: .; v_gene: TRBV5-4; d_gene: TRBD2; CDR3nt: TGTGCCAGCAGCTCTGACAGCGGGGGGGCCGATACGCAGTATTTT; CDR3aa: CASSSDSGGADTQYF
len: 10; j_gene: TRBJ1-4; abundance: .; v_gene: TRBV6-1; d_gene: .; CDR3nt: TGTGCCACGTGGACCATCCGCCTGTTTTTT; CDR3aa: CATWTIRLFF
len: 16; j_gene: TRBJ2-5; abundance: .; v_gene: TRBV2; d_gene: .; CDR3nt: TGTGCCAGCAGTGACGGCGGGACCGACTACCAAGAGACCCAGTACTTC; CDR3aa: CASSDGGTDYQETQYF
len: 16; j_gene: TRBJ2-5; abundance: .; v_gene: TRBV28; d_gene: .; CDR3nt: TGTGCCAGCAGTTTATGGCAGGACAGTCTGAAGGAGACCCAGTACTTC; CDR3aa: CASSLWQDSLKETQYF
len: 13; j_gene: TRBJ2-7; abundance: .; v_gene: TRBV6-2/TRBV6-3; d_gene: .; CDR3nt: TGTGCCAGCAGTGTGGGGGCTAGCTACGAGCAGTACTTC; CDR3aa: CASSVGASYEQYF
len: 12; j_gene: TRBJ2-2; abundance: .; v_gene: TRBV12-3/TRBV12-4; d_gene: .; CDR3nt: TGTGCCAGCAGTTTTGGGACCGGGGAGCTGTTTTTT; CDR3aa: CASSFGTGELFF
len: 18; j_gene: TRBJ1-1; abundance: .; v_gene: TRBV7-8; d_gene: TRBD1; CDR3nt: TGTGCCAGCAGCTATCACGGGACAGGAGAAAGCATGAACACTGAAGCTTTCTTT; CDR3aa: CASSYHGTGESMNTEAFF
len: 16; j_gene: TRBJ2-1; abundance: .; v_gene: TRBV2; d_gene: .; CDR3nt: TGTGCCAGCATGGTTTCCAGGTGGGGGGCCTTCAATGAGCAGTTCTTC; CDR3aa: CASMVSRWGAFNEQFF
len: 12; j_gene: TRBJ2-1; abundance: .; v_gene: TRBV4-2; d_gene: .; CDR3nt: TGTGCCAGCAGTTCAAAAGGGGATGAGCAGTTCTTC; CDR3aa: CASSSKGDEQFF
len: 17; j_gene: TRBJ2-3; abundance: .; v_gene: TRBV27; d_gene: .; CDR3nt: TGTGCCAGCAGGACCCAGGGGGCGGGGGGCACCACAGATACGCAGTATTTT; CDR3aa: CASRTQGAGGTTDTQYF
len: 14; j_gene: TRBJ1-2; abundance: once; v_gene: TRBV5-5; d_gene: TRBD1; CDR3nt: TGTGCCAGCAGCCCGTGGGACAGCAACTATGGCTACACCTTC; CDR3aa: CASSPWDSNYGYTF
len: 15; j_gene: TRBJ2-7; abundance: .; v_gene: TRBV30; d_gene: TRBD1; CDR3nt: TGTGCCTGGAGTGGGGTCCAGGGGGCCAGCTACGAGCAGTACTTC; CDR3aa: CAWSGVQGASYEQYF
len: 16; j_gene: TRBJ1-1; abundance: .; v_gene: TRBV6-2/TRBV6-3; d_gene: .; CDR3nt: TGTGCCAGCAGTTACTCCGTCGGTCGAGGGGGTCCTGAAGCTTTCTTT; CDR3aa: CASSYSVGRGGPEAFF
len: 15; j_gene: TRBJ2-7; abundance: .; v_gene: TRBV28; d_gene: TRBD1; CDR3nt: TGTGCCAGCAGTTCCAGGGGGCACCAATCCTACGAGCAGTACTTC; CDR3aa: CASSSRGHQSYEQYF
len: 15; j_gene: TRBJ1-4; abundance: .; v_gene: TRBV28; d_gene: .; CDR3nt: TGTGCCAGCAGTCAACCCACCGAGAAGGAGGAAAAACTGTTTTTT; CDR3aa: CASSQPTEKEEKLFF
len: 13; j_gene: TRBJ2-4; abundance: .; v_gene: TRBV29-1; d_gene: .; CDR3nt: TGCAGCGTTGTAATTACGGCCAAAAACATTCAGTACTTC; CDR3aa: CSVVITAKNIQYF
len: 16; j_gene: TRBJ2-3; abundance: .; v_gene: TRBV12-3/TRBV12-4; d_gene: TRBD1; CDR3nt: TGTGCCAGCAGGCAACGGGACAGGGGAAGCACAGATACGCAGTATTTT; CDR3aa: CASRQRDRGSTDTQYF
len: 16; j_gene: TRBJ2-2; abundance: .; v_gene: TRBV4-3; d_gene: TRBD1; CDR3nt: TGCGCCAGCAGCCTCGGGACAGGGGAAGGCCCCGGGGAGCTGTTTTTT; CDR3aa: CASSLGTGEGPGELFF
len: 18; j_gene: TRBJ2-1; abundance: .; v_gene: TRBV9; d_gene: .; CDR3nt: TGTGCCAGCGGGGATTTCAGGGGCCCTACTCGCTCCTACAATGAGCAGTTCTTC; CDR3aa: CASGDFRGPTRSYNEQFF
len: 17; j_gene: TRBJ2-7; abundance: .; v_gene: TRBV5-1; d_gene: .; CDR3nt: TGCGCCAGCAGCTTGGTATCAGGGAATCGGAGTCCCTACGAGCAGTACTTC; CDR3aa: CASSLVSGNRSPYEQYF
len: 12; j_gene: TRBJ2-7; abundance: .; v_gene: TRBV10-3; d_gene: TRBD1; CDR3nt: TGTGCCATCAGTGAATCAGGGGGCGAGCAGTACTTC; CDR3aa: CAISESGGEQYF
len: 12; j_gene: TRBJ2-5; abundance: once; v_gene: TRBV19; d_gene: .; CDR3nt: TGTGCCAGTAGTAGTGACTATGGGACCCAGTACTTC; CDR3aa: CASSSDYGTQYF
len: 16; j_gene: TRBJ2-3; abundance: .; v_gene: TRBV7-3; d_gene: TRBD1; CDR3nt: TGTGCCAGCAGCACTTCGACAGGGGGTTTCGCAGATACGCAGTATTTT; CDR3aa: CASSTSTGGFADTQYF
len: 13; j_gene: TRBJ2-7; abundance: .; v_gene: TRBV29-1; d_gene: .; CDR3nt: TGCAGCGCTGCTGACAGTCGCGGCTTCGAGCAGTACTTC; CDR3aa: CSAADSRGFEQYF
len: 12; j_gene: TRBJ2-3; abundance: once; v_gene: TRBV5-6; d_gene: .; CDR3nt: TGTGCCAGCAGCCCAGGTTCGGATACGCAGTATTTT; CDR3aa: CASSPGSDTQYF
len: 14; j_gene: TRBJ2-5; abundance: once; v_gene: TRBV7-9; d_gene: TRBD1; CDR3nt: TGTGCCAGCAGCCTGACAGGGGGGCAAGAGACCCAGTACTTC; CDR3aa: CASSLTGGQETQYF
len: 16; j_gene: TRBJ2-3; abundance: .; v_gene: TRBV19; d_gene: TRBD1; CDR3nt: TGTGCCAGTAGTCCGACCAGGGGGCCCTACACAGATACGCAGTATTTT; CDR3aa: CASSPTRGPYTDTQYF
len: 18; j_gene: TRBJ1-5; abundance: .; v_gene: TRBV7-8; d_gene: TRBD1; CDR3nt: TGTGCCAGCAGCTTAAGGGACAGGGGTCCCTTGGGCAATCAGCCCCAGCATTTT; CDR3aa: CASSLRDRGPLGNQPQHF
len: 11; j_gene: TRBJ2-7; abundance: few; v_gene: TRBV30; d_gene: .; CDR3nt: TGTGCCTGGAAGGCCCCCTACGAGCAGTACTTC; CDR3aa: CAWKAPYEQYF